This T cell receptor (beta chain) was identified during a study of shared clonotypes between healthy human individuals. Study at large: CD4 naive and CD4 memory each took three plates per donor, while CD8 naive took two and CD8 memory one.

For this clone: Its antigen remains unidentified.

Notes on the study in general: When compared with the clonotypes that were shared by all four sorted-subset donors, the non-shared clonotypes turned out to have lower generation probabilities.

For sorted subsets, 150 to 200 ng DNA per replicate equaled approximately 30,000 T cell genomes. Clones were sequenced by immunoSEQ multiplex PCR, and TCRdb holds only the in-frame ones, with some missing. The table records about 2.4 million clones, approximately 94% of them present only once. Donors, without exception, were Caucasian adults residing in Nashville, Tennessee. The CDR3 is made up of 17 amino acids. Germline CDR1 reads LGHNA; CDR2 reads YSLEER. V shed 1 base and J 5 bases; nucleotides not matched to a gene: 12. The genes are TRBV4-3 and TRBJ2-3; 7 nucleotides match TRBD2. The sequencing sample was made of naive CD4+ T cells from PBMCs. Subset of the sample: CD45RA+ positively selected. The TCR comes from a young man in good health. Some clones in this sample may be carry-over from other donors' samples. In DNA form, the CDR3 reads TGCGCCAGCAGCCAAGCCGAATGGTTGGTAGCGGGAGATACGCAGTATTTT. Protein product: CASSQAEWLVAGDTQYF.